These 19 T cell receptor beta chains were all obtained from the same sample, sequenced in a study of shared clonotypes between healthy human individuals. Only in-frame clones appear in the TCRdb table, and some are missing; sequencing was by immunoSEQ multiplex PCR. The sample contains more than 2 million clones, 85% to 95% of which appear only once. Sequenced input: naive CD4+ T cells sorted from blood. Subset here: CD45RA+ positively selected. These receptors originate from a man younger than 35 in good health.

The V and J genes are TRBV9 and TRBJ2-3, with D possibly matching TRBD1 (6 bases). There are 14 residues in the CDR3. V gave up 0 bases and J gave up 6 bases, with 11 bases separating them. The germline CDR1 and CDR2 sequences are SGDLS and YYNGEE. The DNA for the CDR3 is TGTGCCAGCAGCGTAGAACAGGGTAGGGATACGCAGTATTTT. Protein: CASSVEQGRDTQYF.

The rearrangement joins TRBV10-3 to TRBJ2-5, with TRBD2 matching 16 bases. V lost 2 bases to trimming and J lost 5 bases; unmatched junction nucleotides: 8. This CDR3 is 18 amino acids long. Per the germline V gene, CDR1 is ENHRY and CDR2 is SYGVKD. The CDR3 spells CAISEPGTSGRGQETQYF. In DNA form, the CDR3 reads TGTGCCATCAGTGAGCCAGGGACTAGCGGGAGGGGACAGGAGACCCAGTACTTC.

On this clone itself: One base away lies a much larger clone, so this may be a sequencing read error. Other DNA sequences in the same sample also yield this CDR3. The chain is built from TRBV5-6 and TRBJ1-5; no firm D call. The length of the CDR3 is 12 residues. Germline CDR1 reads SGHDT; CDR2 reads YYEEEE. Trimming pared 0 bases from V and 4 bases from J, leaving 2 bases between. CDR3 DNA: TGTGCCAGCAGCTTGGGGAATCAGCCCCAGCATTTT. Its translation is CASSLGNQPQHF.

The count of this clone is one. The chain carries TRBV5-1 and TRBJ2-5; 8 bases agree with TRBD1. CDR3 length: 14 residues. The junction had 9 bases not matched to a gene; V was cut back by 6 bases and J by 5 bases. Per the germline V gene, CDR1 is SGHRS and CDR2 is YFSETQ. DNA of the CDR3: TGCGCCAGCACTTCAGGGGGCATAAGGGAGACCCAGTACTTC. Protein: CASTSGGIRETQYF. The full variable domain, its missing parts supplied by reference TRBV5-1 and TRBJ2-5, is KAGVTQTPRYLIKTRGQQVTLSCSPISGHRSVSWYQQTPGQGLQFLFEYFSETQRNKGNFPGRFSGRQFSNSRSEMNVSTLELGDSALYLCASTSGGIRETQYFGPGTRLLVL.

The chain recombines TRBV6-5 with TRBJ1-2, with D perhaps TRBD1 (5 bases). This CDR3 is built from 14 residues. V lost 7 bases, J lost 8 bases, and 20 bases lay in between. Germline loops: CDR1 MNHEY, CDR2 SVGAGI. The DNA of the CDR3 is TGTGCCAGCACCGCAGCGGGGGGAGGCCGGGGCTACACCTTC. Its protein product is CASTAAGGGRGYTF.

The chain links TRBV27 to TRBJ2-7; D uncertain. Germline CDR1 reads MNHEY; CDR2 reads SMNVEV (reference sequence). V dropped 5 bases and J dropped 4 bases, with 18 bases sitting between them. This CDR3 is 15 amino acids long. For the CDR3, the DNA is TGTGCCAGCAGTCCCCTAGGGCGGAATATTTACGAGCAGTACTTC. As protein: CASSPLGRNIYEQYF.

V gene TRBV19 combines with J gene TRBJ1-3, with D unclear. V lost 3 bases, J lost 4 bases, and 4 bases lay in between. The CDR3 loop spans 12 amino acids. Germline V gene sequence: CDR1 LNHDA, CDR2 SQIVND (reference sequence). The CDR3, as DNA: TGTGCCAGTAGTATTTGGGGAAACACCATATATTTT. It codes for CASSIWGNTIYF.

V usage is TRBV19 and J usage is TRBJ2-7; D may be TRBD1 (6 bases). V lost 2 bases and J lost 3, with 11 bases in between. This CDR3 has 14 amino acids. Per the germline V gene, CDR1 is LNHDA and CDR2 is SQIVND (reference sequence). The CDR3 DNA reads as TGTGCCAGTAGTATAACGACAGGAAACTACGAGCAGTACTTC. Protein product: CASSITTGNYEQYF.

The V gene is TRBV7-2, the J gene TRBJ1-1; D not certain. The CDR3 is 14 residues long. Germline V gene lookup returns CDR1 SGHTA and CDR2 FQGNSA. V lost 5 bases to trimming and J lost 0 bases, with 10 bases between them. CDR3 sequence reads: CASSPGPVNTEAFF. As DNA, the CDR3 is TGTGCCAGCAGCCCCGGGCCTGTGAACACTGAAGCTTTCTTT.

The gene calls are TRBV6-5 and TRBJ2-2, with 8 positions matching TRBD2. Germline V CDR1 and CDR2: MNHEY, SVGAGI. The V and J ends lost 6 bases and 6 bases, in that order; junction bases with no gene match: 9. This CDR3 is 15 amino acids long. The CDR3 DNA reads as TGTGCCAGCAGGCCCCCGGGACTAGAAGCCGGGGAGCTGTTTTTT. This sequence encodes CASRPPGLEAGELFF.

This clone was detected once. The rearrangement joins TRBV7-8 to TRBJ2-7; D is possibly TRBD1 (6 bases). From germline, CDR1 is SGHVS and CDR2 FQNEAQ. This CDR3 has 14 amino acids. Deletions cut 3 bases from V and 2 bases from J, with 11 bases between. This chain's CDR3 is CASSFQTGTYEQYF. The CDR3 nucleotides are TGTGCCAGCAGCTTCCAGACAGGTACCTACGAGCAGTACTTC.

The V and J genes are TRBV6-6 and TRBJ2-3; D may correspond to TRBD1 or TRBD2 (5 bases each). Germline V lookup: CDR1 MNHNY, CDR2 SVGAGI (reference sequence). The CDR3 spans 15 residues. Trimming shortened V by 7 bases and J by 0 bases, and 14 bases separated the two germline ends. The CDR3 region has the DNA TGTGCCAGCACCGAGAGGGACCCAAGCACAGATACGCAGTATTTT. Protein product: CASTERDPSTDTQYF.

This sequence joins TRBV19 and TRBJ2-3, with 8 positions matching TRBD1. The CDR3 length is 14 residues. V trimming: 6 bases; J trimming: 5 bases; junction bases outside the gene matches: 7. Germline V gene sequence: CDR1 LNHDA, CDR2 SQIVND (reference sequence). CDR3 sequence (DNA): TGTGCCAGTAGCACCGGACAGGGAAGAGATACGCAGTATTTT. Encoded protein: CASSTGQGRDTQYF.

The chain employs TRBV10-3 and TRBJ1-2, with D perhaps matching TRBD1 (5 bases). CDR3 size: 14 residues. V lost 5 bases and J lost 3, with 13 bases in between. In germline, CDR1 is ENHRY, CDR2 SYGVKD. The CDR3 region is CAISPRGDDYGYTF. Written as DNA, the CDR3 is TGTGCCATCAGTCCACGGGGGGATGACTATGGCTACACCTTC.

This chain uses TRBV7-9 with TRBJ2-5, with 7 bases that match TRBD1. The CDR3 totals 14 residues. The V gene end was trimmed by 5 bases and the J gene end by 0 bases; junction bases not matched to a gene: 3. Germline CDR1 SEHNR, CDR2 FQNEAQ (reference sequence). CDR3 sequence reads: CASSLTGNQETQYF. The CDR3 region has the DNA TGTGCCAGCAGCCTGACAGGGAACCAAGAGACCCAGTACTTC.

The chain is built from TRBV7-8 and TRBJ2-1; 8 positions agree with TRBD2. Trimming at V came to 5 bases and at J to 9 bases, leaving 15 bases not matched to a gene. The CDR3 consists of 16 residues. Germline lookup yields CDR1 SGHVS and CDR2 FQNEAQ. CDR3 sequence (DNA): TGTGCCAGCAGCCCCCAGTTAGGAGCGGGAGTCGGTGAGCAGTTCTTC. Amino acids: CASSPQLGAGVGEQFF.

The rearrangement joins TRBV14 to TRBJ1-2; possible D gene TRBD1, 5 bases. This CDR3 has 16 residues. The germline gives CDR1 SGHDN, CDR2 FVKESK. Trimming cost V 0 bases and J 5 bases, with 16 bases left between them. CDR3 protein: CASSQDNSGRVYGYTF. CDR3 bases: TGTGCCAGCAGCCAAGATAACAGCGGCAGGGTATATGGCTACACCTTC.

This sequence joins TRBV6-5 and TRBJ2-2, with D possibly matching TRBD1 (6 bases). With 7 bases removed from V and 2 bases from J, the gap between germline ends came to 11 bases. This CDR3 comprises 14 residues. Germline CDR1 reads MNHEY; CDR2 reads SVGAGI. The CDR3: CASKRTVNTGELFF. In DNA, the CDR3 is TGTGCCAGCAAGAGGACAGTTAACACCGGGGAGCTGTTTTTT.

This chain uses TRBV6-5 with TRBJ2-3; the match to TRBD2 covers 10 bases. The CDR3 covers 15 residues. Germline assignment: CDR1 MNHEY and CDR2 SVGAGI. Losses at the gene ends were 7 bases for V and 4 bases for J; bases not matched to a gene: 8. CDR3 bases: TGTGCCAGCACTCCTAGCGGGGGAAGGGCAGATACGCAGTATTTT. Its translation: CASTPSGGRADTQYF.